Sequencing of this T cell receptor beta chain was carried out in a study of blood T cell repertoires in COVID-19. As for the study in general: PBMCs, B-cell-depleted T cells, or T cells were the source of the cDNA or gDNA that made up the material.

The CDR3 extends over 13 amino acids. Trimming left V 2 bases short and J 1 base short, with 3 bases between. Germline assignment: CDR1 SGHKS and CDR2 YYEKEE (reference sequence). Clones were sequenced by immunoSEQ multiplex PCR, and TCRdb holds only the in-frame ones, with some missing. The profile shows some 80,000 clones, 70% to 90% of them singletons. The chain employs TRBV5-5 and TRBJ2-2, with D hard to call. This receptor was taken from a human donor in a cohort sampled during active COVID-19. The sequencing sample was made of peripheral blood. The CDR3 loop reads CASSFRNTGELFF. The CDR3 DNA sequence: TGTGCCAGCAGCTTCAGGAACACCGGGGAGCTGTTTTTT.